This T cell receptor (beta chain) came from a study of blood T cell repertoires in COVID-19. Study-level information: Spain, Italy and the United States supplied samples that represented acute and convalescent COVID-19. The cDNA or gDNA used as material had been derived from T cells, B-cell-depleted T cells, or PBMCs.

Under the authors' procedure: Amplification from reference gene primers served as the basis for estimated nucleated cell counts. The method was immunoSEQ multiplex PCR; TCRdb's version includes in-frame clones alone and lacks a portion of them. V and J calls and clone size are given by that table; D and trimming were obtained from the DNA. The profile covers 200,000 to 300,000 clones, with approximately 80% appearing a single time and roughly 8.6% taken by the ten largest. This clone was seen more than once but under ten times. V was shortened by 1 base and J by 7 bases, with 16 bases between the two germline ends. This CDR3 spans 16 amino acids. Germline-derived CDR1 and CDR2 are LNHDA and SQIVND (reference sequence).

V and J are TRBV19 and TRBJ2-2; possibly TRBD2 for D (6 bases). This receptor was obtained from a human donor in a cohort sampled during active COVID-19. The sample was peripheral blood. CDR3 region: CASSIVRLVKLGELFF. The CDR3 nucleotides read TGTGCCAGTAGTATAGTTCGACTAGTTAAACTCGGGGAGCTGTTTTTT.